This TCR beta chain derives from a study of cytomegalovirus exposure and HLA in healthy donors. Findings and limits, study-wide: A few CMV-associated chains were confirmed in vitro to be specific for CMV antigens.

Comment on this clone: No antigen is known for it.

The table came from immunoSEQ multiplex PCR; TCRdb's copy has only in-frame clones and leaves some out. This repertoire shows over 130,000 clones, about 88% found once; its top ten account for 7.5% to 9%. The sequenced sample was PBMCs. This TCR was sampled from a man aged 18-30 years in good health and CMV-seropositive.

The CDR3 DNA follows: TGTGCCAGCAGAGGACAGGGACACTCTGGAAACACCATATATTTT. Its protein product is CASRGQGHSGNTIYF. The rearrangement uses TRBV6-1 and TRBJ1-3; 8 bases are shared with TRBD1. This CDR3 contains 15 residues. Germline trimming cut 6 bases from V and 0 bases from J; bases unmatched to any gene: 4. CDR1 is MNHNS, CDR2 SASEGT, per germline.